The 31 T cell receptor beta chains in this list originate from one sample, sequenced in a study of blood T cell repertoires in COVID-19. Repertoires were generated with immunoSEQ multiplex PCR, while TCRdb's copy carries only in-frame clones and drops some. The sample has 55,000 to 85,000 clones, more than 60% seen once. Input material: peripheral blood. Every receptor here comes from a man between 60 and 75 years old with acute or convalescent COVID-19.

A single count supports this clone. The sample contains more than one DNA sequence encoding this CDR3. The chain carries TRBV7-3 and TRBJ2-3; a weak D match, TRBD1 (6 bases). CDR1 SGHTA and CDR2 FQGTGA come from the germline V gene. Trimming cost V 2 bases and J 1 base, with 7 bases left between them. There are 14 residues in the CDR3. This CDR3 is CASSLSGGTDTQYF. The CDR3 bases are TGTGCCAGCAGCTTATCAGGGGGCACAGATACGCAGTATTTT.

The genes are TRBV18 and TRBJ1-1, with 8 bases that match TRBD1. V gave up 5 bases and J gave up 4 bases; unmatched junction bases: 12. The germline CDR1 and CDR2 sequences are KGHSH and LQKENI. The CDR3 runs 16 residues. The CDR3 DNA follows: TGTGCCAGCTCAACCCCCCCTAGACAGGGGATCACTGAAGCTTTCTTT. The encoded protein is CASSTPPRQGITEAFF.

V gene TRBV6-6 combines with J gene TRBJ2-3; 10 positions agree with TRBD2. CDR3 length: 12 residues. Germline CDR1 is MNHNY and CDR2 is SVGAGI (reference sequence). V gave up 6 bases and J gave up 11 bases; unmatched junction bases: 5. CDR3 residues: CASSTKRGGQYF. Written as DNA, the CDR3 is TGTGCCAGCAGCACTAAGCGGGGGGGGCAGTATTTT.

This clone was counted many times. The rearrangement joins TRBV10-1 to TRBJ2-7, with a tentative D call TRBD1 (6 bases). V was shortened by 2 bases and J by 5 bases, with 16 bases between the two germline ends. Germline lookup yields CDR1 WNHNN and CDR2 SYGVQD (reference sequence). The CDR3 spans 15 residues. In nucleotides, the CDR3 is TGCGCCAGCAGTGAGGACAGGATTGGTGTCGACGAGCAGTACGTC. Translated, it gives CASSEDRIGVDEQYV.

The genes are TRBV7-9 and TRBJ2-2, with 8 nucleotides matching TRBD1. V was pared by 7 bases and J by 2 bases, with 6 bases of the junction left unmatched. CDR1 is SEHNR and CDR2 is FQNEAQ in the germline V gene (reference sequence). The CDR3 extends over 15 amino acids. CDR3 DNA sequence: TGTGCCAGCACCGGACAGGGATTAAACACCGGGGAGCTGTTTTTT. Protein: CASTGQGLNTGELFF.

The CDR3 loop is CASSQRGGRAVREQFF. The CDR3 DNA reads as TGTGCCAGCAGCCAGCGGGGCGGGAGGGCCGTTAGAGAGCAGTTCTTC. The rearrangement links TRBV4-2 to TRBJ2-1; 9 nucleotides agree with TRBD2. Germline CDR1 reads LGHNA; CDR2 reads YNFKEQ. Unmatched junction bases numbered 13, after V lost 3 bases and J lost 10 bases. This CDR3 spans 16 amino acids.

The V and J genes are TRBV5-1 and TRBJ2-2; 9 bases map to TRBD1. The germline CDR1 and CDR2 sequences are SGHRS and YFSETQ. V lost 4 bases, J lost 11 bases, and 9 bases stayed unmatched. CDR3 length: 14 residues. CDR3 region: CASSLRTGEGELFF. DNA of the CDR3: TGCGCCAGCAGCCTTCGGACAGGGGAAGGAGAGCTGTTTTTT.

The chain has TRBV10-3 and TRBJ2-7; 9 bases align to TRBD1. CDR1 is ENHRY and CDR2 is SYGVKD in the germline V gene. V trimming: 4 bases; J trimming: 2 bases; junction bases outside the gene matches: 6. The CDR3 has 15 amino acids. The CDR3 sequence: CAISAGTGTTYEQYV. The DNA of the CDR3 is TGTGCCATCAGTGCCGGGACAGGGACGACCTACGAGCAGTACGTC.

This clone was counted a few times. The rearrangement links TRBV28 to TRBJ2-3; 7 bases are shared with TRBD1. The CDR3 runs 14 residues. Germline lookup yields CDR1 MDHEN and CDR2 SYDVKM. The V and J ends lost 5 bases and 2 bases, in that order; junction bases with no gene match: 4. CDR3 DNA: TGTGCCAGCAGTAGAACAGGGGCCACAGATACGCAGTATTTT. It translates to CASSRTGATDTQYF.

The CDR3 DNA is TGTGCCAGCAGCCAAGAGGCTGGCGGGGGGGCCGCCGGGGAGCTGTTTTTT. This encodes CASSQEAGGGAAGELFF. The chain links TRBV14 to TRBJ2-2; 9 bases align to TRBD2. CDR1 and CDR2 from the germline V gene are SGHDN and FVKESK. The CDR3 consists of 17 residues. The ends lost 0 bases at V and 6 bases at J; junction bases unmatched: 8.

The gene calls are TRBV18 and TRBJ1-6; D possibly corresponds to TRBD1 (5 bases). Trimming cost V 6 bases and J 3 bases, with 18 bases left between them. Germline lookup yields CDR1 KGHSH and CDR2 LQKENI. The CDR3 covers 17 residues. CDR3 amino acids: CASSQKKTEVYNSPLHF. CDR3 sequence (DNA): TGTGCCAGCTCCCAGAAAAAGACAGAAGTCTATAATTCACCCCTCCACTTT.

This clone was observed many times. The gene calls are TRBV19 and TRBJ1-4, with D hard to call. CDR3 length equals 12 residues. CDR1 and CDR2 (germline): LNHDA, SQIVND (reference sequence). As DNA, the CDR3 is TGTGCTACCCGGGGTGGAAGTGAAAAACTGTTTTTT. This translates into CATRGGSEKLFF.

The V gene is TRBV7-7, the J gene TRBJ1-1; D possibly corresponds to TRBD1 (6 bases). V was clipped by 5 bases and J by 5 bases, with 12 bases between them. CDR1 and CDR2 (germline): SSHAT, FNYEAQ (reference sequence). The CDR3 runs to 13 residues. CDR3 sequence reads: CASSEEGGTEAFF. The CDR3 DNA is TGTGCCAGCAGCGAAGAAGGGGGTACTGAAGCTTTCTTT.

The chain employs TRBV24-1 and TRBJ2-3; TRBD1 matches at 9 bases. Germline CDR1 is KGHDR and CDR2 is SFDVKD. V was clipped by 3 bases and J by 5 bases; unmatched bases: 5. This CDR3 is built from 15 residues. This chain's CDR3 is CATSDGDRVVDTQYF. The CDR3 nucleotides are TGTGCCACCAGTGATGGGGACAGGGTAGTAGATACGCAGTATTTT.

The sample holds a few counts of this clone. The chain recombines TRBV7-9 with TRBJ1-5, with unresolved D. The CDR3 runs 16 residues. Germline V gene lookup returns CDR1 SEHNR and CDR2 FQNEAQ (reference sequence). The ends were cut back, 1 base at V and 5 bases at J, with 15 bases in the middle. This CDR3 is CASSLGQSGGDQPQHF. CDR3 DNA sequence: TGTGCCAGCAGCTTAGGTCAGTCCGGAGGCGATCAGCCCCAGCATTTT.

This clone was detected only once. V is TRBV5-6 and J is TRBJ2-7, with TRBD2 matching 10 bases. Germline V CDR1 and CDR2: SGHDT, YYEEEE. The CDR3 runs to 15 residues. With V trimmed by 1 base and J by 4 bases, 5 bases remained unmatched. The CDR3 DNA reads as TGTGCCAGCAGCTTGTTAGCGGGAGGCGGGTACGAGCAGTACTTC. Translating it yields CASSLLAGGGYEQYF.

V usage is TRBV4-1 and J usage is TRBJ2-2; the match to TRBD2 covers 8 bases. Trimming at V came to 4 bases and at J to 3 bases, leaving 19 bases not matched to a gene. This CDR3 has 20 residues. Germline V gene data show CDR1 as MGHRA and CDR2 as YSYEKL. CDR3 residues: CASSPWWSGSTSDDTGELFF. CDR3 coding DNA: TGCGCCAGCAGCCCATGGTGGAGCGGGAGTACCTCCGATGACACCGGGGAGCTGTTTTTT.

CDR3 loop: CASSRVTGENEKLFF. The CDR3 DNA is TGTGCCAGTAGTAGGGTAACAGGGGAAAATGAAAAACTGTTTTTT. The chain has TRBV19 and TRBJ1-4; 7 bases are a match to TRBD1. The germline CDR1 and CDR2 sequences are LNHDA and SQIVND (reference sequence). This CDR3 comprises 15 residues. J lost 5 bases, V lost 4 bases, and 7 bases had no gene match.

The sample holds a few counts of this clone. This rearrangement joins TRBV5-6 to TRBJ2-1; TRBD2 is a possible D gene (6 bases). Per germline, CDR1 SGHDT and CDR2 YYEEEE. Trimming cost V 4 bases and J 7 bases, with 18 bases left between them. This CDR3 is built from 15 residues. The CDR3: CASSLLPAGRNEQFF. The CDR3 coding sequence is TGTGCCAGCAGCCTCCTCCCAGCGGGCAGAAATGAGCAGTTCTTC.

The chain recombines TRBV9 with TRBJ2-2; TRBD2 matches at 7 bases. This CDR3 region has 15 residues. Per the germline V gene, CDR1 is SGDLS and CDR2 is YYNGEE. J was trimmed by 5 bases and V by 2 bases; bases with no gene match: 6. The DNA for the CDR3 is TGTGCCAGCAGCGTGGGAGGGAGATGGACCGGGGAGCTGTTTTTT. It codes for CASSVGGRWTGELFF.

There are many counts of this clone. The rearrangement links TRBV4-1 to TRBJ1-5, with 8 nucleotides matching TRBD1. Germline V gives CDR1 MGHRA, CDR2 YSYEKL. The V gene end was trimmed by 2 bases and the J gene end by 5 bases; junction bases not matched to a gene: 14. The CDR3 runs 18 residues. The CDR3 sequence: CASSQTFRGQVVDQPQHF. CDR3 in DNA: TGCGCCAGCAGCCAAACCTTTAGGGGACAGGTTGTCGATCAGCCCCAGCATTTT.

CDR3 DNA sequence: TGTGCCAGCCGTATGGACAGGGATGTAGGGAACATTCAGTACTTC. Amino acids: CASRMDRDVGNIQYF. The V and J genes are TRBV6-5 and TRBJ2-4; 8 bases match TRBD1. The CDR3 loop spans 15 amino acids. The J segment lost 7 bases and the V segment lost 8 bases, leaving 13 bases of the junction unmatched. From germline, CDR1 is MNHEY and CDR2 SVGAGI.

V usage is TRBV7-2 and J usage is TRBJ1-4, with D uncertain. The CDR3 runs to 15 residues. The germline V gene encodes CDR1 SGHTA and CDR2 FQGNSA. V was pared by 2 bases and J by 4 bases, with 11 bases between. The CDR3 loop is CASSLSSGFNEKLFF. In DNA, the CDR3 is TGTGCCAGCAGCTTATCTAGCGGTTTTAATGAAAAACTGTTTTTT.

This chain joins TRBV9 and TRBJ2-3, with a possible D match to TRBD1 (6 bases). CDR1 is SGDLS and CDR2 is YYNGEE in the germline V gene. V lost 2 bases and J 0 bases, leaving 13 bases between the germline ends. The CDR3 is 16 residues long. The CDR3 DNA is TGTGCCAGCAGCGTTCGAGGGGGTGCTAGCACAGATACGCAGTATTTT. Translation: CASSVRGGASTDTQYF.

The chain combines TRBV6-1 with TRBJ2-5, with D tentatively TRBD2 (5 bases). Deletions cut 3 bases from V and 4 bases from J, with 18 bases between. Germline V gene lookup returns CDR1 MNHNS and CDR2 SASEGT. The CDR3 sequence is 16 residues long. This CDR3 is CASSDLLEAGGETQYF. The DNA of the CDR3 is TGTGCCAGCAGTGACCTATTAGAGGCGGGTGGAGAGACCCAGTACTTC.

The chain couples TRBV6-6 to TRBJ2-2; D is perhaps TRBD1 (5 bases). The CDR3 sequence is 14 residues long. Germline CDR1 is MNHNY and CDR2 is SVGAGI (reference sequence). V dropped 0 bases and J dropped 8 bases, with 10 bases sitting between them. The CDR3 DNA reads as TGTGCCAGCAGTTACTCGGGGCCCCCAGGGGAGCTGTTTTTT. Translated, it gives CASSYSGPPGELFF.

The chain links TRBV14 to TRBJ1-1, with D uncertain. Germline loops: CDR1 SGHDN, CDR2 FVKESK. The CDR3 sequence is 14 residues long. V was clipped by 0 bases and J by 8 bases, with 13 bases between them. The chain's CDR3 is CASSQDWPWLEAFF. CDR3 coding DNA: TGTGCCAGCAGCCAAGATTGGCCATGGCTCGAAGCTTTCTTT.

The CDR3 sequence is CASSLYEGGGHGYTF. For the CDR3, the DNA is TGTGCCAGCAGCTTGTACGAAGGGGGGGGCCATGGCTACACCTTC. The rearrangement joins TRBV5-6 to TRBJ1-2; perhaps TRBD1 as D (6 bases). V lost 1 base and J lost 6, with 16 bases in between. The length of the CDR3 is 15 residues. The germline gives CDR1 SGHDT, CDR2 YYEEEE.

The chain joins TRBV2 to TRBJ1-2; tentative D call: TRBD1 (6 bases). The CDR3 runs to 15 residues. Germline V gene data show CDR1 as SNHLY and CDR2 as FYNNEI. V was clipped by 8 bases and J by 8 bases, with 24 bases between them. Here the CDR3 DNA reads TGTGCCAGCGGATTGATAATGGCAGGGGTGAAAGGCTACACCTTC. Encoded protein: CASGLIMAGVKGYTF. The full variable domain, with the rest looked up from reference TRBV2 and TRBJ1-2, is EPEVTQTPSHQVTQMGQEVILRCVPISNHLYFYWYRQILGQKVEFLVSFYNNEISEKSEIFDDQFSVERPDGSNFTLKIRSTKLEDSAMYFCASGLIMAGVKGYTFGSGTRLTVV.

This clone appeared a single time. J is TRBJ2-5 and V is TRBV2; 7 bases are a match to TRBD1. CDR1 and CDR2 from the germline V gene are SNHLY and FYNNEI. The CDR3 is 12 amino acids. The V and J ends lost 9 bases and 5 bases, in that order; junction bases with no gene match: 6. The CDR3, as DNA: TGTGCCAGTAACAGGGGTCGGGAGACCCAGTACTTC. It translates to CASNRGRETQYF.

The chain combines TRBV10-2 with TRBJ1-2, with 7 bases lining up with TRBD1. Germline V lookup: CDR1 WSHSY, CDR2 SAAADI. The CDR3 is 18 amino acids. The trim removed 6 bases at V and 0 bases at J, leaving 16 bases unmatched. The DNA for the CDR3 is TGCGCCAGCAGCCCTAGAAAACAGGGGCCGGACTCTAACTATGGCTACACCTTC. Translating gives CASSPRKQGPDSNYGYTF.